These 5 T cell receptor beta chains share one sample of origin, sequenced in a study of blood T cell repertoires in COVID-19. Sequencing was performed with immunoSEQ multiplex PCR; in TCRdb, only in-frame clones are kept and a portion is missing. The sample comprises around 260,000 clones, approximately 89% of which are singletons, and around a tenth rests with the top ten. Sequences were obtained from peripheral blood. Receptors originate from a man aged 40-55 years who had recovered from COVID-19.

The CDR3 loop is CASSYDRHPYGYTF. The CDR3 DNA sequence: TGTGCCAGCAGTTATGACAGACACCCCTATGGCTACACCTTC. The chain joins TRBV6-5 to TRBJ1-2, with a weak D call TRBD1 (5 bases). V was clipped by 3 bases and J by 4 bases, with 12 bases between them. This CDR3 comprises 14 residues. Germline V gives CDR1 MNHEY, CDR2 SVGAGI.

The CDR3 loop reads CASSLKPGLAGVSTDTQYF. CDR3 nucleotide sequence: TGTGCCAGCAGCCTGAAACCGGGACTAGCGGGGGTATCCACAGATACGCAGTATTTT. The V and J genes are TRBV5-6 and TRBJ2-3; 14 bases are a match to TRBD2. The V segment lost 4 bases and the J segment 2 bases; nucleotides outside the gene matches: 12. CDR1 is SGHDT, CDR2 YYEEEE, per germline. The CDR3 covers 19 residues.

This chain's CDR3 is CASSPDRGRQETQYF. The CDR3 DNA follows: TGTGCCAGCAGCCCAGACAGGGGACGGCAAGAGACCCAGTACTTC. The V and J genes are TRBV11-2 and TRBJ2-5, with 8 bases aligning to TRBD1. Germline CDR1 is SGHAT and CDR2 is FQNNGV. The CDR3 consists of 15 residues. V was pared by 5 bases and J by 2 bases, with 7 bases of the junction left unmatched.

A single count supports this clone. The rearrangement uses TRBV7-8 and TRBJ2-3; 8 nucleotides agree with TRBD2. J was trimmed by 1 base and V by 3 bases; bases with no gene match: 6. The CDR3 contains 16 residues. The V gene's germline CDR1 is SGHVS and CDR2 FQNEAQ. The CDR3 nucleotides read TGTGCCAGCAGCTTGGGAACGGGGGGGCGCACAGATACGCAGTATTTT. Its protein product is CASSLGTGGRTDTQYF.

This chain uses TRBV18 with TRBJ1-4; D gene uncertain. The germline V and J ends were trimmed by 5 bases and 1 base, with 5 bases remaining between them. CDR3 length: 13 amino acids. Germline-derived CDR1 and CDR2 are KGHSH and LQKENI. DNA of the CDR3: TGTGCCAGCTCATCGAGAACTAATGAAAAACTGTTTTTT. Its translation is CASSSRTNEKLFF.